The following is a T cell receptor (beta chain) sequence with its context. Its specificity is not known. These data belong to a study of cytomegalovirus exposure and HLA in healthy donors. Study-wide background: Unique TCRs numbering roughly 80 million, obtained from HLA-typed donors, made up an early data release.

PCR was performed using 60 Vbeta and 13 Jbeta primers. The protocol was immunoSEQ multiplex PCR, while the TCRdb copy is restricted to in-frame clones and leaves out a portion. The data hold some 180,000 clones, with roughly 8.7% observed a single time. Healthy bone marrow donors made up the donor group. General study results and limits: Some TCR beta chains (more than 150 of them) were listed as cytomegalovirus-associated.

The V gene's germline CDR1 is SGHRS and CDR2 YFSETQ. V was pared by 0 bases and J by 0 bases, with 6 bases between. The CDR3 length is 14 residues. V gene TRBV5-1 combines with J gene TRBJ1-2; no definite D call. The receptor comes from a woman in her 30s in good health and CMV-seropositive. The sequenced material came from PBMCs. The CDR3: CASSLESPNYGYTF. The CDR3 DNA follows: TGCGCCAGCAGCTTGGAATCTCCTAACTATGGCTACACCTTC. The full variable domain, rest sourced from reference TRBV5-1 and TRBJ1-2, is KAGVTQTPRYLIKTRGQQVTLSCSPISGHRSVSWYQQTPGQGLQFLFEYFSETQRNKGNFPGRFSGRQFSNSRSEMNVSTLELGDSALYLCASSLESPNYGYTFGSGTRLTVV.